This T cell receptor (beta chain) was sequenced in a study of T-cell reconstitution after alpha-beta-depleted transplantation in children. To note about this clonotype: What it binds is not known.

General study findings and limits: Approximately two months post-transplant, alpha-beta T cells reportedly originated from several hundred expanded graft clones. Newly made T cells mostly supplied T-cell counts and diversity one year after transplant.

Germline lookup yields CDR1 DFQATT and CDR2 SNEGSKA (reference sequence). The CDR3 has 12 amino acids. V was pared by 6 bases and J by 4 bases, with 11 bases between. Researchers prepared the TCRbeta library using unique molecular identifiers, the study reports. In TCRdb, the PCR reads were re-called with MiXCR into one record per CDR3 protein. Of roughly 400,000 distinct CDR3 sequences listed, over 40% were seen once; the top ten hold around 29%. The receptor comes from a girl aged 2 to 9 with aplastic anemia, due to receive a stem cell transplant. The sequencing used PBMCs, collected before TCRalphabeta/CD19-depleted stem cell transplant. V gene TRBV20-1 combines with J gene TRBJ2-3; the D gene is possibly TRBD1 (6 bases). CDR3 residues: CSAAQGADTQYF. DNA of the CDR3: TGCAGTGCCGCACAGGGCGCAGATACGCAGTATTTT.